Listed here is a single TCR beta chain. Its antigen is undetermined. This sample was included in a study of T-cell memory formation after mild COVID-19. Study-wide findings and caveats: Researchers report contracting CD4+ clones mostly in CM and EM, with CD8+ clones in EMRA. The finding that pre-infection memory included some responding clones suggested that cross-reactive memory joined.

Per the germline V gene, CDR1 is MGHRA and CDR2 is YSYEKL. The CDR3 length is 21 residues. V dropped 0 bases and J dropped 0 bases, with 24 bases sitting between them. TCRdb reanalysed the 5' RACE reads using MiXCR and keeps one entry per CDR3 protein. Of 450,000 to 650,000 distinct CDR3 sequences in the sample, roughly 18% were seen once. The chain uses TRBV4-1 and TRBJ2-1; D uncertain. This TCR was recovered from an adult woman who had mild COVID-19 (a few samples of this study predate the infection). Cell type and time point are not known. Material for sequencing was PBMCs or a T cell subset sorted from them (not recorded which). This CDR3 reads CASSQDGPSELGYSSYNEQFF. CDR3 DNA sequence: TGCGCCAGCAGCCAAGATGGGCCGAGCGAATTGGGGTATAGCTCCTACAATGAGCAGTTCTTC.